Listed below are T cell receptor beta chains from one sample, sequenced in a study of breast tumors, draining lymph nodes, adjacent tissues. Using its own MiXCR run on the multiplex PCR reads, TCRdb lists one record per CDR3 protein. The table records approximately 120,000 distinct CDR3 sequences, approximately 21% of them present only once. Sample: axillary lymph node tissue. These receptors all stem from a female donor with breast cancer. Some clones in this sample may be carry-over from other donors' samples. The CDR3 runs from the conserved cysteine through the conserved F or W. The D gene is left open where the match is weak. Clone size, where shown, is once, few, many, or a class for clones that have expanded.

cdr3_nt cdr3_aa v_call clone_size d_call j_call
TGTGCCAGCAGTTTTTTTAGCAATGAGCAGTTCTTC CASSFFSNEQFF TRBV12-3/TRBV12-4 many NA TRBJ2-1
TGTGCCAGCAGTGCAGTCGCCGGACAGGGCAATCAGCCCCAGCATTTT CASSAVAGQGNQPQHF TRBV6-4 many TRBD1 TRBJ1-5
TGTGCCAGCAGTGAAGAAGGAGAGGGAGAGCAGTTCTTC CASSEEGEGEQFF TRBV2 many NA TRBJ2-1
TGTGCCAGCAGCTTAATCGAAGGGGGCCAAGAGACCCAGTACTTC CASSLIEGGQETQYF TRBV7-9 many NA TRBJ2-5
TGTGCCAGCAGCTACACCCCACTACAGATAGTGCAGTACTTC CASSYTPLQIVQYF TRBV12-3/TRBV12-4 many NA TRBJ2-7
TGTGCCACCAGCAGAGCCGCGAACACCGGGGAGCTGTTTTTT CATSRAANTGELFF TRBV15 few NA TRBJ2-2
TGTGCCAGCAGTTTAGGGGGACAGGTCCATCAGCCCCAGCATTTT CASSLGGQVHQPQHF TRBV28 NA TRBD1 TRBJ1-5
TGCAGTGCTTACCCCGGGTATGGGGACCCATTGCCGGATACGCAGTATTTT CSAYPGYGDPLPDTQYF TRBV20-1 many NA TRBJ2-3
TGCGCCAGCAGCATACTTAGCGGGAGCTCCTACAATGAGCAGTTCTTC CASSILSGSSYNEQFF TRBV5-1 many TRBD2 TRBJ2-1
TGTGCCAGCACCCATCGACGCACTCCAAACGAGCAGTACTTC CASTHRRTPNEQYF TRBV5-6 many NA TRBJ2-7
TGTGCCAGCAGTAGGGACAGGGGATACTACAATGAGCAGTTCTTC CASSRDRGYYNEQFF TRBV2 many TRBD1 TRBJ2-1
TGTGCTAGCTTTCGGGAGAGGCAGCTCTTC CASFRERQLF TRBV28 once NA TRBJ2-1
TGCGCCAGCAGACCGGACAGGGTCAACGAGCAGTACTTC CASRPDRVNEQYF TRBV5-1 many TRBD1 TRBJ2-7
TGCAGTGCTGTGTACAGCCATGAGCAGTTCTTC CSAVYSHEQFF TRBV20-1 many NA TRBJ2-1
TGTGCCAGCAGCTTAGGGACAGGGAACTATGGCTACACCTTC CASSLGTGNYGYTF TRBV7-9 many TRBD1 TRBJ1-2
TGCGCCAGCAGCCCCCGGACAGGGGGAAAGGAAAAACTGTTTTTT CASSPRTGGKEKLFF TRBV5-1 many TRBD1 TRBJ1-4
TGCGCCAGCAGCCTCTCCCGACAGAGTGGTTCACCCCTCCACTTT CASSLSRQSGSPLHF TRBV4-1 many NA TRBJ1-6
TGTGCCAGCAGTTTATCCGGGACAAGAACCTACGAGCAGTACTTC CASSLSGTRTYEQYF TRBV27 NA NA TRBJ2-7
TGCGCCAGCAGCCCAGGGGGAATCGAGTACTATGGCTACACCTTC CASSPGGIEYYGYTF TRBV5-1 many TRBD1 TRBJ1-2
TGCGCCAGCAGCTTGCTGGTAGCGGGAGCGCCGGAGCTGTTTTTT CASSLLVAGAPELFF TRBV5-1 many TRBD2 TRBJ2-2
TGTGCCAGCAGCTTACAGGGTAGCTATGGCTACACCTTC CASSLQGSYGYTF TRBV7-2 many NA TRBJ1-2
TGTGCCAGCAGTGAAGCCCCCGTCGGCTACGAGCAGTACTTC CASSEAPVGYEQYF TRBV6-1 many NA TRBJ2-7
TGCAGTGCTAGAGGGAGTAATGAAAAACTGTTTTTT CSARGSNEKLFF TRBV20-1 many NA TRBJ1-4
TGTGCCAGCAGGGACCCCCGGGACAGGAATGAAAGACTGTTTTTT CASRDPRDRNERLFF TRBV2 NA TRBD1 TRBJ1-4
TGTGCCAGCAGTGACGGTCGGACTTCACCCCTCCACTTT CASSDGRTSPLHF TRBV2 many NA TRBJ1-6
TGTGCCAGCATTATGGGCGCTAGCACAGATACGCAGTATTTT CASIMGASTDTQYF TRBV2 many NA TRBJ2-3
TGTGCCAGCTCACCAGGGACAGGGGCCCCCCGCGAGCAGTACTTC CASSPGTGAPREQYF TRBV18 many TRBD1 TRBJ2-7
TGTGCCAGCAGCTTACCCTCGGAAGGAAACACCATATATTTT CASSLPSEGNTIYF TRBV7-9 many NA TRBJ1-3
TGTGCCAGCAGTTACGGGACAGGGGGAAAACTGTTTTTT CASSYGTGGKLFF TRBV6-5 many TRBD1 TRBJ1-4
TGTGCCAGCAGCAGGACATACACAGATACGCAGTATTTT CASSRTYTDTQYF TRBV7-3 NA NA TRBJ2-3
TGTGCCAGCAGCCATAGTGGAAGTCAATACAATGAGCGGTTCTTC CASSHSGSQYNERFF TRBV3-1 NA NA TRBJ2-1
TGTGCCAGCACCTCAAGTCGGTCGAACACTGAAGCTTTCTTT CASTSSRSNTEAFF TRBV2 few NA TRBJ1-1
TGTGCCAGTAGGTCTAGCGGGACGTACCAAGAGACCCAGTACTTC CASRSSGTYQETQYF TRBV19 NA TRBD2 TRBJ2-5
TGTGCCAGCTCACTGAGCGGGGCCGGGGAGCTGTTTTTT CASSLSGAGELFF TRBV18 NA TRBD2 TRBJ2-2
TGTGCCAGCAGCGCCACGGGATTTAGGGCTTTCTTT CASSATGFRAFF TRBV7-9 NA NA TRBJ1-1
TGTGCCAGCAGAGGACTAGCGGGAGTGACCCAGTACTTC CASRGLAGVTQYF TRBV6-1 many TRBD2 TRBJ2-5
TGTGCCAGCAGCAAGGACAGGGCCTACGAGCAGTACTTC CASSKDRAYEQYF TRBV7-8 many TRBD1 TRBJ2-7
TGTGCCAGCAGCCCGGACAGGGATTGGGGCTACACCTTC CASSPDRDWGYTF TRBV3-1 many TRBD1 TRBJ1-2
TGTGCCAGCAGCCCTGGACAGGGTGTCGATGAGCAGTTCTTC CASSPGQGVDEQFF TRBV7-9 many TRBD1 TRBJ2-1
TGTGCCAGCAGCCCTCACGGGACAGATACGCAGTATTTT CASSPHGTDTQYF TRBV13 many NA TRBJ2-3
TGTGCCAGCGCCCACAGCGACACCGGGGAGCTGTTTTTT CASAHSDTGELFF TRBV12-3/TRBV12-4 many NA TRBJ2-2
TGCAGTGCCCCCGAGGGGGGACTAGCGGGAGTGGGTGGGGAGACCCAGTACTTC CSAPEGGLAGVGGETQYF TRBV20-1 many TRBD2 TRBJ2-5
TGTGCCAGCAGCTTGAGCGGGAGCGGTTCTCGGGAGCTGTTTTTT CASSLSGSGSRELFF TRBV7-3 many TRBD2 TRBJ2-2
TGTGCCAGCAGTTGGGGGCGGAACGAGCAGTACTTC CASSWGRNEQYF TRBV12-3/TRBV12-4 many NA TRBJ2-7
TGCGCCAGCAAGGGGGGCGCGGATGGCTACACCTTC CASKGGADGYTF TRBV5-1 many NA TRBJ1-2
TGTGCCAGTAGTATAGAGGGGAGCTATGGCTACACCTTC CASSIEGSYGYTF TRBV19 many NA TRBJ1-2